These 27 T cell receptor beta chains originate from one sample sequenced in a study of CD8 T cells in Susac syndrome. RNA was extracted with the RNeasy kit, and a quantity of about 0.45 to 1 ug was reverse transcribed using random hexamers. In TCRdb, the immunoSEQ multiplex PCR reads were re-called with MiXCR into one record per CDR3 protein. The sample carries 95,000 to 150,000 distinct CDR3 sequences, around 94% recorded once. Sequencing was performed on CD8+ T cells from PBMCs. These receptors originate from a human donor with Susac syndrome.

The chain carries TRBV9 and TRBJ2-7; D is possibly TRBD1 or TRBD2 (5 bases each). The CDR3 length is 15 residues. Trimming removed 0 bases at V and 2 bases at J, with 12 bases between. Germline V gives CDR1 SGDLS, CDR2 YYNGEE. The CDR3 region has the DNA TGTGCCAGCAGCGTAGCTCCCCAGGGACCCTACGAGCAGTACTTC. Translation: CASSVAPQGPYEQYF.

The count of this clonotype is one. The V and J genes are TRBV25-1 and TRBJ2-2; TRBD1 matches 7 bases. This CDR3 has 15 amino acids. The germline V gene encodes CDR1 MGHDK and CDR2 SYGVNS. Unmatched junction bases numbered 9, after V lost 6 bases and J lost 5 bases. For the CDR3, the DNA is TGTGCCAGCAGCACAGGGGCCGAAGAAACCGGGGAGCTGTTTTTT. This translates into CASSTGAEETGELFF.

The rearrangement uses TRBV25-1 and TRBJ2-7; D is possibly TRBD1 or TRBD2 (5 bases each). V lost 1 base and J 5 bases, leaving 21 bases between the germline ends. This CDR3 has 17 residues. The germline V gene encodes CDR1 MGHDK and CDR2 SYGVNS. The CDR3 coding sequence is TGTGCCAGCAGTGAATTTACCAGGGAGCGTCGTTCCGACGAGCAGTACTTC. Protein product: CASSEFTRERRSDEQYF.

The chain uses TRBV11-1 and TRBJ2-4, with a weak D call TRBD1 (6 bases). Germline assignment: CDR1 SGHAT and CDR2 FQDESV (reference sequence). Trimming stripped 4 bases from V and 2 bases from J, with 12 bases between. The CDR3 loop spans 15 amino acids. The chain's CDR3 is CASSSDRLPKNIQYF. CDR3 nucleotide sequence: TGTGCCAGCAGCTCGGACAGACTTCCCAAAAACATTCAGTACTTC.

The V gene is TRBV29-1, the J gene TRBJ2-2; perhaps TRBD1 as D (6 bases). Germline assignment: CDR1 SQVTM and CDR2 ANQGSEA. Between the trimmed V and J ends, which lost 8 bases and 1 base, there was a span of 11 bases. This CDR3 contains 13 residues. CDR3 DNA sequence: TGCAGCACTGGGGGCGGGAACACCGGGGAGCTGTTTTTT. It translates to CSTGGGNTGELFF.

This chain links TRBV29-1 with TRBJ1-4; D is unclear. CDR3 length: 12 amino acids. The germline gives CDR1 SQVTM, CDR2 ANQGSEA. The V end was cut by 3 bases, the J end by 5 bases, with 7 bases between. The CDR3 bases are TGCAGCGTTGAGCCTGAGAATGAAAAACTGTTTTTT. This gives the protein CSVEPENEKLFF.

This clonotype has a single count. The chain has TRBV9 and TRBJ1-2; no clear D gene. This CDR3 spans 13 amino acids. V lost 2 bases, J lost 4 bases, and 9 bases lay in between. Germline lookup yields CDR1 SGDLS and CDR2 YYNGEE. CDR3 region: CASSVGAAYGYTF. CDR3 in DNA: TGTGCCAGCAGCGTTGGTGCAGCCTATGGCTACACCTTC.

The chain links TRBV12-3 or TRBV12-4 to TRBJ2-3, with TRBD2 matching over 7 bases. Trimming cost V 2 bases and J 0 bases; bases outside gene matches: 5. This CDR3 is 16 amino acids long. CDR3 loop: CASSLRLAASTDTQYF. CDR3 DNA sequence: TGTGCCAGCAGTTTACGGCTAGCGGCGAGCACAGATACGCAGTATTTT.

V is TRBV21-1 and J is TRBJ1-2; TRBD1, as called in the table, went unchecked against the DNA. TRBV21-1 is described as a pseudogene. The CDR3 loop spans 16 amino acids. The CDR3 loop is CASSIWTASSNYGYTF. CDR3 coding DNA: TGTGCCAGCAGCATCTGGACAGCTAGTTCTAACTATGGCTACACCTTC.

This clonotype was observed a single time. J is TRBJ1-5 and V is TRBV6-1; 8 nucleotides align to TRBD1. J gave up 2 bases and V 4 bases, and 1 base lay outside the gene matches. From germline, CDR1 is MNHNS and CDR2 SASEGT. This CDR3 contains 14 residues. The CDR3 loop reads CASSAGGGNQPQHF. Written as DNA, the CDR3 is TGTGCCAGCAGTGCAGGGGGCGGCAATCAGCCCCAGCATTTT.

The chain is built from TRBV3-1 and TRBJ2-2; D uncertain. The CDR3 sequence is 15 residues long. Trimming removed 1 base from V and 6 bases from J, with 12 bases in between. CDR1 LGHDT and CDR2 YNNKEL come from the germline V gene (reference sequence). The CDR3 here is CASSQGAREAGELFF. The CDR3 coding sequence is TGTGCCAGCAGCCAAGGGGCTAGAGAGGCCGGGGAGCTGTTTTTT.

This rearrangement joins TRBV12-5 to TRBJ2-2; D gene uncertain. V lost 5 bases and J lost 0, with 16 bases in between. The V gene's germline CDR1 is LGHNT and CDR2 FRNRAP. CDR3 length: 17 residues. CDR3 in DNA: TGTGCTAGTGGTGGTGACTTAAGCCCTCCGAACACCGGGGAGCTGTTTTTT. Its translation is CASGGDLSPPNTGELFF. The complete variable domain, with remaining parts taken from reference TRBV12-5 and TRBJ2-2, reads DARVTQTPRHKVTEMGQEVTMRCQPILGHNTVFWYRQTMMQGLELLAYFRNRAPLDDSGMPKDRFSAEMPDATLATLKIQPSEPRDSAVYFCASGGDLSPPNTGELFFGEGSRLTVL.

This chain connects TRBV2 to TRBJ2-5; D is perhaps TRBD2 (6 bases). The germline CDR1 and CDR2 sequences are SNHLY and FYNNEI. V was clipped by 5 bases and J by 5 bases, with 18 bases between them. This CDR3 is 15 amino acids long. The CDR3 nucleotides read TGTGCCAGCAGTAATTGGGAGCGGGCTGGTGAGACCCAGTACTTC. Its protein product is CASSNWERAGETQYF.

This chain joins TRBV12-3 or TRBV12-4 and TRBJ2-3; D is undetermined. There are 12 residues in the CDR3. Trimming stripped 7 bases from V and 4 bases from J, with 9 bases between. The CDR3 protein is CASTLGADTQYF. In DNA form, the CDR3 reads TGTGCCAGCACCCTAGGTGCAGATACGCAGTATTTT.

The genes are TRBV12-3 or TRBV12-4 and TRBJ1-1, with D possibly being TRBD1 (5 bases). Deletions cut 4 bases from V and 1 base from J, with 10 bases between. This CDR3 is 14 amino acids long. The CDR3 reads CASSSWGGNTEAFF. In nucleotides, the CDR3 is TGTGCCAGCAGTTCGTGGGGGGGGAACACTGAAGCTTTCTTT.

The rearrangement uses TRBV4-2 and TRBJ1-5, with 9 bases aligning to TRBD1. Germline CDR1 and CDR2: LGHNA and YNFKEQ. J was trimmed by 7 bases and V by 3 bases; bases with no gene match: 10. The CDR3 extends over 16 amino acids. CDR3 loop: CASSQEGTGPIQPQHF. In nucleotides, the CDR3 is TGTGCCAGCAGCCAGGAGGGGACAGGGCCGATCCAGCCCCAGCATTTT.

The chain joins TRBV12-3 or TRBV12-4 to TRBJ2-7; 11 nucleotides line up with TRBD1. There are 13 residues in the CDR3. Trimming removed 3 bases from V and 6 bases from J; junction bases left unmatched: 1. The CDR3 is CASSLGQGVEQYF. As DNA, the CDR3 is TGTGCCAGCAGTTTGGGACAGGGGGTCGAGCAGTACTTC.

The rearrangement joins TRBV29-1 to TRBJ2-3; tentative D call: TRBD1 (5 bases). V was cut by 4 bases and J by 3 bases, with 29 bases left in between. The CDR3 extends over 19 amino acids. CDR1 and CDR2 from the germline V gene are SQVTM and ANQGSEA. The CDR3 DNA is TGCAGCGTTGTAGTGAGGCCCCCAGTATGGGGCCATGGGACAGATACGCAGTATTTT. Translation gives CSVVVRPPVWGHGTDTQYF.

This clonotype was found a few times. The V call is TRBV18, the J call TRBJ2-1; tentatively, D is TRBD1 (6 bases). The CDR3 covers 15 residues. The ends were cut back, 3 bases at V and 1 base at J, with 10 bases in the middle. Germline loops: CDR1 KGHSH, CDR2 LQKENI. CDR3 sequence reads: CASSPYGTSYNEQFF. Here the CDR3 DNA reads TGTGCCAGCTCACCCTACGGGACATCCTACAATGAGCAGTTCTTC.

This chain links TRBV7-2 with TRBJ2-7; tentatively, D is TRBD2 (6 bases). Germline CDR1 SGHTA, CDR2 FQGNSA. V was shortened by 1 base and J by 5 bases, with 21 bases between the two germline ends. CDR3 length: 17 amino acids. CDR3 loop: CASSLVPSLGGLHEQYF. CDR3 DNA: TGTGCCAGCAGCTTAGTCCCCAGCCTCGGGGGACTGCACGAGCAGTACTTC.

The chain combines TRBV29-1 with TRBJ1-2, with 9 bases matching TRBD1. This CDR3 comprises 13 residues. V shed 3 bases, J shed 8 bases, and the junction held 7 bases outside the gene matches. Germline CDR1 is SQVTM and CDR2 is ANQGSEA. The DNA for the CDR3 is TGCAGCGTTGACCTCAGGGGGACAGGGGGCTACACCTTC. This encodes CSVDLRGTGGYTF.

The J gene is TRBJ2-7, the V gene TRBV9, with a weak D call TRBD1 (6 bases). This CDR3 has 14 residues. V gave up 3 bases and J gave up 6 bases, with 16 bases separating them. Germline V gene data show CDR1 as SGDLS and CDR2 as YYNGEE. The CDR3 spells CASSADRRSGEQYF. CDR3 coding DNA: TGTGCCAGCAGCGCAGACAGGCGATCTGGCGAGCAGTACTTC.

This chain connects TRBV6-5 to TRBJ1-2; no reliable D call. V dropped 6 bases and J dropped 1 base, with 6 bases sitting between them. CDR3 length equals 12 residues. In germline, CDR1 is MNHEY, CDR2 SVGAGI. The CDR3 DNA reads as TGTGCCAGCAGCCACCGTAACTATGGCTACACCTTC. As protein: CASSHRNYGYTF.

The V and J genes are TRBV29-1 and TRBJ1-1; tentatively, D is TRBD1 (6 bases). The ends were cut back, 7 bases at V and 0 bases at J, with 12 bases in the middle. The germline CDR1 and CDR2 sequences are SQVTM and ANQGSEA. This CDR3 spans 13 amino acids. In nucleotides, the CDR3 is TGCAGCGCCCCGACAGGTATGAACACTGAAGCTTTCTTT. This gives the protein CSAPTGMNTEAFF. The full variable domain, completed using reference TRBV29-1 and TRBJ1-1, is SAVISQKPSRDICQRGTSLTIQCQVDSQVTMMFWYRQQPGQSLTLIATANQGSEATYESGFVIDKFPISRPNLTFSTLTVSNMSPEDSSIYLCSAPTGMNTEAFFGQGTRLTVV.

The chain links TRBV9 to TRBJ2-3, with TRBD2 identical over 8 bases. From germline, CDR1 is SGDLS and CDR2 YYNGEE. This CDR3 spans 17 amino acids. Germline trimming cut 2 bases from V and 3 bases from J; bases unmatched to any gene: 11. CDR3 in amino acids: CASSVPSGGASTDTQYF. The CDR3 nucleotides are TGTGCCAGCAGCGTTCCCTCCGGGGGGGCCAGTACAGATACGCAGTATTTT.

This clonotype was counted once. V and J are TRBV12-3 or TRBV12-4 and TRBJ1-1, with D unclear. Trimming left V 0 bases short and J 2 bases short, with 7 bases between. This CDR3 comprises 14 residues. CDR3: CASSLAQPNTEAFF. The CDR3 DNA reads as TGTGCCAGCAGTTTAGCGCAGCCTAACACTGAAGCTTTCTTT.

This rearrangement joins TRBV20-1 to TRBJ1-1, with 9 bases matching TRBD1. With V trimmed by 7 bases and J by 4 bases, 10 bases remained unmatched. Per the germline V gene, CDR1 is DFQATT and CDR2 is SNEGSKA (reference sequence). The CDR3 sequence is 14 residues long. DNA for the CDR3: TGCAGTGGGACAGGGGTAGATCTTGGCACTGAAGCTTTCTTT. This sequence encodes CSGTGVDLGTEAFF.